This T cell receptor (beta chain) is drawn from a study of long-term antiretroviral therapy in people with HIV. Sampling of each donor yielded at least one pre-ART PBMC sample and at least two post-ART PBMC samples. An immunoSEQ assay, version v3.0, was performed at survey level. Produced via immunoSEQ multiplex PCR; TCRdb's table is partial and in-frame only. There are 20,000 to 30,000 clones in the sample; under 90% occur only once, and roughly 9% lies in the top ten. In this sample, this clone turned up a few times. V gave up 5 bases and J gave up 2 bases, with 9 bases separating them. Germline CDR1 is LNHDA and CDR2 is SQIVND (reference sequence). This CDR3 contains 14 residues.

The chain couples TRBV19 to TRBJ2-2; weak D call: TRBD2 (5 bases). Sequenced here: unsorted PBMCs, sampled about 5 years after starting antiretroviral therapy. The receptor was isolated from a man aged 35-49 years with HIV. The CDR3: CASSFGLNTGELFF. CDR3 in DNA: TGTGCCAGTAGTTTCGGACTCAACACCGGGGAGCTGTTTTTT.